This T cell receptor beta chain appears in the sequencing data of a study of control samples from healthy donors and cancer patients. The protocol was immunoSEQ multiplex PCR, while the TCRdb copy is restricted to in-frame clones and leaves out a portion. Seen here are about 42,000 clones, less than 85% observed once, and the top ten hold about half. Germline CDR1 reads SGHDN; CDR2 reads FVKESK. The V and J ends lost 5 bases and 9 bases, in that order; junction bases with no gene match: 7. The CDR3 is 13 residues long. The sequence was obtained from a man in his 60s in good health. The chain couples TRBV14 to TRBJ2-1; 7 nucleotides align to TRBD1. The sequenced sample consisted of blood. In nucleotides, the CDR3 is TGTGCCAGCAGCTCATACAGGGGAACTGAGCAGTTCTTC. This encodes CASSSYRGTEQFF.